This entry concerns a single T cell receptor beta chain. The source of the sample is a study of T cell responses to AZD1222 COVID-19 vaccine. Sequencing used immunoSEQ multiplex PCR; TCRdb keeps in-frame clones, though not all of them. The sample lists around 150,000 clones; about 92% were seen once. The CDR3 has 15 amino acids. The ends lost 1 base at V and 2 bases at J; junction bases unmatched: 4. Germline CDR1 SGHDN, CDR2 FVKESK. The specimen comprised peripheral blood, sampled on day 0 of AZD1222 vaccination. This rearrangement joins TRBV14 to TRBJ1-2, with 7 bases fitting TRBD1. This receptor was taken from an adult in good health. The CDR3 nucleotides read TGTGCCAGCAGCCAAGCAGGGGGAACGAACTATGGCTACACCTTC. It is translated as CASSQAGGTNYGYTF. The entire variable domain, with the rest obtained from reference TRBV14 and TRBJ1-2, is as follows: EAGVTQFPSHSVIEKGQTVTLRCDPISGHDNLYWYRRVMGKEIKFLLHFVKESKQDESGMPNNRFLAERTGGTYSTLKVQPAELEDSGVYFCASSQAGGTNYGYTFGSGTRLTVV.